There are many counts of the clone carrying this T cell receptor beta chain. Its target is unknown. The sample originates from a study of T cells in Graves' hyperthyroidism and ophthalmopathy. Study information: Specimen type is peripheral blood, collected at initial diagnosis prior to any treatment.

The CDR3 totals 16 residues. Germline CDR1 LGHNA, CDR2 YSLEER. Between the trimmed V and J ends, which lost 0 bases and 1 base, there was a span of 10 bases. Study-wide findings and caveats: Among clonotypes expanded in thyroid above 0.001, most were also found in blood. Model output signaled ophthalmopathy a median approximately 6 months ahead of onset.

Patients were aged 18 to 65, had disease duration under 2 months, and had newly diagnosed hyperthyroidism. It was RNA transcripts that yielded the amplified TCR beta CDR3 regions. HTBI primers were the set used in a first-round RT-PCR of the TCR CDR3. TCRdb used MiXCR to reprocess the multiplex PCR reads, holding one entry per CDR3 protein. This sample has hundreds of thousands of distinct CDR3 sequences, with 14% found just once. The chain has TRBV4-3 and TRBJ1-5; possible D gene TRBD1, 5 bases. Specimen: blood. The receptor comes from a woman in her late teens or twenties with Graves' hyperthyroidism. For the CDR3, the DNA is TGCGCCAGCAGCCAAGAGGCAGGGTGGAGCAATCAGCCCCAGCATTTT. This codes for CASSQEAGWSNQPQHF.